Listed below are T cell receptor beta chains from one sample, sequenced in a study of T cells in Graves' hyperthyroidism and ophthalmopathy. TCRdb re-derived calls from the multiplex PCR reads in MiXCR, one entry per CDR3 protein. This table holds fewer than 450,000 distinct CDR3 sequences, about 18% found once. The sample consisted of blood. These receptors were obtained from a woman under 40 with Graves' hyperthyroidism that later progressed to Graves' ophthalmopathy. The conserved cysteine and the conserved F or W are not part of the CDR3 here.

>TRBV28|TRBJ1-1
ASSGQGALFNTEAF
>TRBV27|TRBJ2-7
ASSFASGGTYEQY
>TRBV4-1|TRBJ2-2
ASSQVGGPRAGELF
>TRBV3-1|TRBJ2-5
ASSQEISGDQKTQY
>TRBV12-3/TRBV12-4|TRBJ2-4
ASSLSGRALAKNIQY
>TRBV30|TRBJ1-5
AWSAQGNQPQH
>TRBV30|TRBJ2-2
AWRRGLGLSGELF
>TRBV2|TRBJ2-3
ASSGWRDQGDTQY
>TRBV6-1|TRBJ2-7
ASSRTSGSFDSYEQY
>TRBV13|TRBJ2-1
ASSLVQGDGGYEQF
>TRBV19|TRBJ2-1
ASSQGLSYEQF
>TRBV5-1|TRBJ2-3
ASSSAGDTQY
>TRBV29-1|TRBJ2-1
SSLNYNEQF
>TRBV2|TRBJ2-5
ASSGTAEETQY
>TRBV7-6|TRBJ1-6
ASSLSGHHNSPLH
>TRBV2|TRBJ2-5
ASSTETSAQETQY
>TRBV5-4|TRBJ2-7
ASSWKQGEAYEQY
>TRBV20-1|TRBJ1-2
SANTGALNYGYT
>TRBV3-1|TRBJ1-6
ASSERPGRRNSPLH
>TRBV29-1|TRBJ1-1
SVDPRTGGSTEAF
>TRBV6-2/TRBV6-3|TRBJ1-2
ASLGLPYGYT
>TRBV27|TRBJ2-3
ASSFDHGGGSTDTQY
>TRBV5-1|TRBJ1-2
ASSLGGSGYT
>TRBV2|TRBJ2-7
ASSEPLAVAYEQY
>TRBV19|TRBJ1-1
ASSIQGKNTEAF
>TRBV19|TRBJ1-2
ASESTGVNYGYT
>TRBV20-1|TRBJ2-7
SARTDRGSYEQY
>TRBV20-1|TRBJ2-1
SAPKYGGSSREQF
>TRBV6-1|TRBJ2-5
ASSSRVEQETQY
>TRBV30|TRBJ2-5
AWKPGGAGETQY
>TRBV27|TRBJ1-1
ASSLISPGQDGGSEAF
>TRBV5-1|TRBJ2-6
ASSPGGRLGANVLT
>TRBV6-2/TRBV6-3|TRBJ1-5
ASSYSRQGAGHQH
>TRBV28|TRBJ1-4
ASSSLRDEKLF
>TRBV27|TRBJ2-5
ASSPGTGGETQY
>TRBV29-1|TRBJ2-3
SVEDRSGRAPPDTQY
>TRBV29-1|TRBJ1-1
SVGSGWANTEAF
>TRBV10-3|TRBJ2-2
AISDSPGGTGELF
>TRBV28|TRBJ1-5
ASSLRPGGAQPQH
>TRBV29-1|TRBJ2-1
SVQIAISSYNEQF
>TRBV28|TRBJ2-7
ASSSLAIPYEQY
>TRBV4-2|TRBJ1-1
ASSLEDRGDTEAF
>TRBV20-1|TRBJ2-4
SARGTGEGELAKNIQY
>TRBV9|TRBJ1-2
ASSTQPPGGGYGYT
>TRBV28|TRBJ1-5
ASSTTGTGLNQPQH
>TRBV12-3/TRBV12-4|TRBJ2-7
ASSLGLAEYEQY
>TRBV5-1|TRBJ2-3
ASTYGGGTGGERADTQY
>TRBV20-1|TRBJ2-3
SKTRTSGGTDTQY
>TRBV28|TRBJ2-2
ASSSQQQNLNTGELF
>TRBV28|TRBJ2-3
ASRRLASGPDTQY
>TRBV5-1|TRBJ1-1
ASSSQTGIATEAF
>TRBV5-4|TRBJ2-2
ASSRDSSNTGELF
>TRBV6-4|TRBJ2-2
ASRTGESGELF
>TRBV6-4|TRBJ1-6
ASSERTGGDSPLH
>TRBV28|TRBJ2-1
ASSFAGSLNEQF
>TRBV2|TRBJ2-5
ASKKRPRGTSGPGETQY
>TRBV24-1|TRBJ2-2
ATSDWVAGVNTGELF
>TRBV7-9|TRBJ2-5
ASRSIQGRETQY
>TRBV2|TRBJ2-2
ASSESGLGGELF